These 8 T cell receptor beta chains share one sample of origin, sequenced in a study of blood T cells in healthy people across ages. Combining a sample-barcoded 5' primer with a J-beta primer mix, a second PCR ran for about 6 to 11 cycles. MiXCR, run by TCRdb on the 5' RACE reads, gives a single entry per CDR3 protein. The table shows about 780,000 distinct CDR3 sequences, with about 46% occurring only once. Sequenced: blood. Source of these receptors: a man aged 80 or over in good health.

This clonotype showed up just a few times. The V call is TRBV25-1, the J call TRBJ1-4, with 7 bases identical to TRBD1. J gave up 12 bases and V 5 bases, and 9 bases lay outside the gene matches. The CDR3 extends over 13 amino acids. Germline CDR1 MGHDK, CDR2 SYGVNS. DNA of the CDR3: TGTGCCAGCAGTCTCCAGGGGGGAATTGAACTGTTTTTT. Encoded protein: CASSLQGGIELFF.

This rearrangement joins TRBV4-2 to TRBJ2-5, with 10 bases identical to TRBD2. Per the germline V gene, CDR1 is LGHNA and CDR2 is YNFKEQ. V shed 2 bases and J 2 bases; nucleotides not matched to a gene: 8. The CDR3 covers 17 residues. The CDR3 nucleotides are TGTGCCAGCAGCCAACGGGCTGGGACTAGCGTACAAGAGACCCAGTACTTC. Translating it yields CASSQRAGTSVQETQYF.

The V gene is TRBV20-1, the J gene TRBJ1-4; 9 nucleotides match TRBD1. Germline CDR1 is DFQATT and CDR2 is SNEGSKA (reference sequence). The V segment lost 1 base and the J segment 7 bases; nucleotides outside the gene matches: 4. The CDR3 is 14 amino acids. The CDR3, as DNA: TGCAGTGCTAGAGCAAACAGGGGGCGTGAAAAACTGTTTTTT. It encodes CSARANRGREKLFF.

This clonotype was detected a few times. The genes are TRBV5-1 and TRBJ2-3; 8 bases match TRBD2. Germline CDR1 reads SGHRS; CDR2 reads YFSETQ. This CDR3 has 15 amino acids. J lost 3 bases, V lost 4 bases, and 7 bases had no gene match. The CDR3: CASSLGLGLTDTQYF. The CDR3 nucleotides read TGCGCCAGCAGCCTGGGACTAGGTTTGACAGATACGCAGTATTTT.

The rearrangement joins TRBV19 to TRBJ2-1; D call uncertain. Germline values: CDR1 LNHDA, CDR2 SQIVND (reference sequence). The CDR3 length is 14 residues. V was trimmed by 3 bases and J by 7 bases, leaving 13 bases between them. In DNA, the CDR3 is TGTGCCAGTAGTATTGAGGCTAGTTGGAATGAGCAGTTCTTC. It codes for CASSIEASWNEQFF.

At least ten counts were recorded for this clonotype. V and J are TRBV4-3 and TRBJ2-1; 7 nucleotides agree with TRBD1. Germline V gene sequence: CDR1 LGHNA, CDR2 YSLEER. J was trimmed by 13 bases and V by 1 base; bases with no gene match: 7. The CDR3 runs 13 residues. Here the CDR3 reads CASSQAWDSDQFF. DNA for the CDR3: TGCGCCAGCAGCCAAGCCTGGGACAGCGACCAGTTCTTC.

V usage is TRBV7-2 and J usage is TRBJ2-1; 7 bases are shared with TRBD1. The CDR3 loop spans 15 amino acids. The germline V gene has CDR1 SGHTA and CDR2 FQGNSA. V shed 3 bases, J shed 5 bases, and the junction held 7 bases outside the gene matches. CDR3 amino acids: CASSLGTAINNEQFF. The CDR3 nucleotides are TGTGCCAGCAGCTTGGGGACAGCGATAAACAATGAGCAGTTCTTC.

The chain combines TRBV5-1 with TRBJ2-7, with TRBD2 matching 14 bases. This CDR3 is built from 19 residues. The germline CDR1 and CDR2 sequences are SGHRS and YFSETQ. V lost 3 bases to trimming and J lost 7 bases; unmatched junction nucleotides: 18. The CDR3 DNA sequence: TGCGCCAGCAGCTCCGGGGGACTAGCGGGAGTCAGATCCTACAATGAGCAGTACTTC. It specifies CASSSGGLAGVRSYNEQYF. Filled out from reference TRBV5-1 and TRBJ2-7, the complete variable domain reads KAGVTQTPRYLIKTRGQQVTLSCSPISGHRSVSWYQQTPGQGLQFLFEYFSETQRNKGNFPGRFSGRQFSNSRSEMNVSTLELGDSALYLCASSSGGLAGVRSYNEQYFGPGTRLTVT.